Presented here are 10 T cell receptor beta chains from one specimen sequenced in a study of breast tumors, draining lymph nodes, adjacent tissues. One entry per CDR3 protein, called by TCRdb with MiXCR from the multiplex PCR reads. Here the sample spans nearly 110,000 distinct CDR3 sequences, roughly 33% being singletons. The lymph nodes were axillary draining lymph nodes from breast cancer patients. Sequenced material: axillary lymph node tissue. Receptors were obtained from a female donor with breast cancer. Some clones in this sample may be carry-over from other donors' samples.

This chain links TRBV6-1 with TRBJ2-2; D might be TRBD1 (6 bases). Germline V gene lookup returns CDR1 MNHNS and CDR2 SASEGT. V lost 6 bases and J lost 6, with 14 bases in between. The CDR3 sequence is 14 residues long. The CDR3 DNA is TGTGCCAGCAGACCACAGGGATTGTCCGGGGAGCTGTTTTTT. This translates into CASRPQGLSGELFF.

This clonotype was counted at least ten times. The J gene is TRBJ1-2, the V gene TRBV6-5; the D is unclear. The CDR3 runs to 13 residues. Deletions cut 0 bases from V and 7 bases from J, with 9 bases between. CDR1 and CDR2 from the germline V gene are MNHEY and SVGAGI. The CDR3 protein is CASSYSKTVGYTF. For the CDR3, the DNA is TGTGCCAGCAGTTACTCGAAAACAGTTGGCTACACCTTC.

This clonotype appeared many times. J is TRBJ1-2 and V is TRBV20-1, with TRBD1 matching over 9 bases. Looked up from germline, CDR1 is DFQATT and CDR2 is SNEGSKA (reference sequence). The V segment lost 2 bases and the J segment 4 bases; nucleotides outside the gene matches: 5. The CDR3 spans 14 residues. Here the CDR3 reads CSARTGTGIYGYTF. Written as DNA, the CDR3 is TGCAGTGCTAGAACCGGGACAGGGATCTATGGCTACACCTTC.

In its sample, this clonotype was seen many times. The gene calls are TRBV11-2 and TRBJ2-6; no firm D call. Per germline, CDR1 SGHAT and CDR2 FQNNGV. The CDR3 runs 13 residues. Deletions cut 7 bases from V and 2 bases from J, with 6 bases between. The CDR3 reads CASNSAGANVLTF. DNA for the CDR3: TGTGCCAGCAACTCGGCTGGGGCCAACGTCCTGACTTTC.

This clonotype was counted a few times. The chain links TRBV6-1 to TRBJ1-6; D remains ambiguous. The length of the CDR3 is 14 residues. Per the germline V gene, CDR1 is MNHNS and CDR2 is SASEGT. V gave up 8 bases and J gave up 5 bases, with 13 bases separating them. This CDR3 is CASALLENNSPLHF. The DNA for the CDR3 is TGTGCCAGCGCTCTCTTAGAGAATAATTCACCCCTCCACTTT.

This clonotype was counted ten times or more. This may be a read error, as it is one base from a much larger clone. The chain employs TRBV13 and TRBJ2-7; a possible D gene is TRBD2 (6 bases). CDR1 and CDR2 from the germline V gene are PRHDT and FYEKMQ (reference sequence). Trimming took off 3 bases at V and 1 base at J, with 16 bases between the two ends. The CDR3 length is 16 residues. The CDR3 here is CASSFRGSAGSYEQYF. The CDR3 DNA is TGTGCCAGCAGCTTCCGCGGAAGTGCGGGATCCTACGAGCAGTACTTC.

In this sample, this clonotype turned up many times. The rearrangement joins TRBV18 to TRBJ1-6, with D tentatively TRBD1 (6 bases). V gave up 2 bases and J gave up 7 bases, with 9 bases separating them. The CDR3 consists of 14 residues. CDR1 KGHSH and CDR2 LQKENI come from the germline V gene. CDR3 sequence (DNA): TGTGCCAGCTCACCAAGTACAGGGAATTCACCCCTCCACTTT. Amino acids: CASSPSTGNSPLHF.

Details on this clonotype: This may come from a read error, since a much larger clone is one base off. V and J are TRBV11-3 and TRBJ2-1, with TRBD2 as a possible D gene (6 bases). This CDR3 is 17 amino acids long. The germline V gene encodes CDR1 SGHNT and CDR2 YENEEA. V was trimmed by 2 bases and J by 2 bases, leaving 16 bases between them. The CDR3 DNA reads TGTGCCAGCAGCTTAATTTTAGCGGCGGCCGCCTACAATGAGCAGTTCTTC. Its translation is CASSLILAAAAYNEQFF.

This sequence joins TRBV5-6 and TRBJ1-5, with D possibly matching TRBD1 (5 bases). Germline lookup yields CDR1 SGHDT and CDR2 YYEEEE. Trimming shortened V by 2 bases and J by 7 bases, and 10 bases separated the two germline ends. This CDR3 region has 13 residues. CDR3 sequence reads: CASSFQGAQPQHF. CDR3 in DNA: TGTGCCAGCAGCTTTCAAGGGGCCCAGCCCCAGCATTTT.

This clonotype was counted at least ten times. The DNA for the CDR3 is TGTGCCAGCAGCCGCGTTAGCGGGCCAACTAATGAAAAACTGTTTTTT. Protein sequence: CASSRVSGPTNEKLFF. This chain links TRBV7-2 with TRBJ1-4, with D unresolved. V lost 5 bases to trimming and J lost 0 bases, with 13 bases between them. This CDR3 contains 16 residues. Germline CDR1 and CDR2: SGHTA and FQGNSA. Filled out from reference TRBV7-2 and TRBJ1-4, the complete variable domain reads GAGVSQSPSNKVTEKGKDVELRCDPISGHTALYWYRQSLGQGLEFLIYFQGNSAPDKSGLPSDRFSAERTGGSVSTLTIQRTQQEDSAVYLCASSRVSGPTNEKLFFGSGTQLSVL.